The table lists the clone carrying this T cell receptor (beta chain) with many counts. The antigen remains unidentified. During its preparation, the TCRbeta library received unique molecular identifiers. Each CDR3 protein is one row after TCRdb ran MiXCR on the PCR reads. The sample records approximately 190,000 distinct CDR3 sequences, around 7.7% being singletons. The data derive from a study of T-cell reconstitution after alpha-beta-depleted transplantation in children. General study findings and limits: After transplant, at about two months, alpha-beta T cells were reportedly derived from several hundred expanded graft clones. The high TCRbeta diversity at day 60 in some patients came from surviving recipient T cells and thymic progenitors.

The CDR3 loop spans 15 amino acids. Trimming left V 1 base short and J 7 bases short, with 14 bases between. The germline CDR1 and CDR2 sequences are SGDLS and YYNGEE. This TCR was recovered from a male patient aged 2-9 years who had a stem cell transplant for acute myeloid leukemia, so the T cells may come from the graft donor. V usage is TRBV9 and J usage is TRBJ2-2; D may be TRBD1 (6 bases). The source was PBMCs, mostly from graft donor cells, collected 360 days after TCRalphabeta/CD19-depleted stem cell transplant. CDR3 residues: CASSVQQGLIGELFF. In nucleotides, the CDR3 is TGTGCCAGCAGCGTACAACAGGGTTTAATCGGGGAGCTGTTTTTT.